These 20 T cell receptor beta chains were all obtained from the same sample, sequenced in a study of blood T cell repertoires in COVID-19. TCRdb keeps only in-frame clones here, not all; method: immunoSEQ multiplex PCR. The table records about 150,000 clones, over 65% of them present only once. Sequences were obtained from peripheral blood. These TCRs come from a man aged 65-85 years with acute or convalescent COVID-19.

The chain uses TRBV5-4 and TRBJ1-1, with D possibly matching TRBD1 (6 bases). This CDR3 is built from 15 residues. The V gene's germline CDR1 is SGHNT and CDR2 YYREEE (reference sequence). Trimming left V 1 base short and J 0 bases short, with 10 bases between. The CDR3 sequence is CASSLNRVLNTEAFF. The DNA for the CDR3 is TGTGCCAGCAGCTTGAACAGGGTCTTGAACACTGAAGCTTTCTTT.

The rearrangement uses TRBV28 and TRBJ2-5, with TRBD1 matching over 11 bases. The CDR3 has 16 amino acids. V lost 6 bases and J lost 4; bases outside the gene matches: 10. Looked up from germline, CDR1 is MDHEN and CDR2 is SYDVKM. The CDR3 DNA sequence: TGTGCCAGCAGGGACATGGGGACAGGGGGATTAGAGACCCAGTACTTC. Encoded protein: CASRDMGTGGLETQYF.

This clone has more than one count but fewer than ten. The rearrangement joins TRBV18 to TRBJ1-6, with 7 bases that match TRBD1. This CDR3 has 15 residues. V was clipped by 2 bases and J by 7 bases; unmatched bases: 5. Looked up from germline, CDR1 is KGHSH and CDR2 is LQKENI. The CDR3 DNA reads as TGTGCCAGCTCACCAGCGACAGGGCTAAATTCACCCCTCCACTTT. Its protein product is CASSPATGLNSPLHF.

This clone was observed a handful of times. V gene TRBV11-2 combines with J gene TRBJ2-7, with a weak D call TRBD1 (6 bases). The CDR3 loop spans 14 amino acids. The V and J ends lost 3 bases and 3 bases respectively, with 12 bases between them. Germline V gives CDR1 SGHAT, CDR2 FQNNGV. CDR3 loop: CASSLTGTFYEQYF. The CDR3 DNA reads as TGTGCCAGCAGCTTGACTGGGACATTCTACGAGCAGTACTTC. Full variable domain (remainder filled in from reference TRBV11-2 and TRBJ2-7): EAGVAQSPRYKIIEKRQSVAFWCNPISGHATLYWYQQILGQGPKLLIQFQNNGVVDDSQLPKDRFSAERLKGVDSTLKIQPAKLEDSAVYLCASSLTGTFYEQYFGPGTRLTVT.

The chain recombines TRBV6-5 with TRBJ1-2; D is perhaps TRBD1 (6 bases). The CDR3 extends over 15 amino acids. The V gene's germline CDR1 is MNHEY and CDR2 SVGAGI. Trimming took off 0 bases at V and 4 bases at J, with 12 bases between the two ends. CDR3 sequence: CASSYSGAVSYGYTF. In DNA form, the CDR3 reads TGTGCCAGCAGTTACTCGGGGGCCGTCAGCTATGGCTACACCTTC.

The rearrangement links TRBV7-3 to TRBJ2-5; TRBD2 matches at 8 bases. The trim removed 5 bases at V and 4 bases at J, leaving 9 bases unmatched. CDR1 is SGHTA, CDR2 FQGTGA, per germline. There are 15 residues in the CDR3. The CDR3 DNA follows: TGTGCCAGCAGCATAAGCGGGGGAATCGGAGAGACCCAGTACTTC. Residues: CASSISGGIGETQYF.

The chain recombines TRBV19 with TRBJ2-3; D is possibly TRBD2 (6 bases). CDR1 is LNHDA, CDR2 SQIVND, per germline (reference sequence). Trimming cost V 3 bases and J 4 bases, with 8 bases left between them. The CDR3 extends over 13 amino acids. This CDR3 is CASSMEGPDTQYF. CDR3 DNA: TGTGCCAGTAGTATGGAGGGACCAGATACGCAGTATTTT.

The gene calls are TRBV3-1 (or the pseudogene TRBV3-2) and TRBJ2-1; TRBD2 agrees at 15 bases. The CDR3 runs 16 residues. The ends lost 5 bases at V and 8 bases at J; junction bases unmatched: 7. CDR1 LGHDT and CDR2 YNNKEL come from the germline V gene (reference sequence). The CDR3 DNA follows: TGTGCCAGCAGCTTCAGGACTAGCGGGAGGGGCGATGAGCAGTTCTTC. Translated: CASSFRTSGRGDEQFF.

The genes are TRBV14 and TRBJ1-2; 9 bases align to TRBD1. Looked up from germline, CDR1 is SGHDN and CDR2 is FVKESK. With 0 bases clipped from V and 7 bases from J, the junction kept 9 bases outside the gene matches. The CDR3 length is 16 residues. CDR3 coding DNA: TGTGCCAGCAGCCAAGATCCCCCGGGACAGGGTCCTGGCTACACCTTC. Residues: CASSQDPPGQGPGYTF.

The chain combines TRBV10-1 with TRBJ1-1; D remains unclear. The CDR3 runs 13 residues. CDR1 and CDR2 (germline): WNHNN, SYGVQD (reference sequence). The germline V and J ends were trimmed by 2 bases and 6 bases, with 10 bases remaining between them. In DNA form, the CDR3 reads TGCGCCAGCAGTGAGCTGGTAGGAGCTGAAGCTTTCTTT. It codes for CASSELVGAEAFF.

In its sample, this clone was seen a few times. The chain carries TRBV7-2 and TRBJ1-5; TRBD1 matches at 9 bases. The V gene end was trimmed by 4 bases and the J gene end by 15 bases; junction bases not matched to a gene: 10. The CDR3 has 13 amino acids. Germline values: CDR1 SGHTA, CDR2 FQGNSA. This CDR3 reads CASSSNEDRGRHF. For the CDR3, the DNA is TGTGCCAGCAGCTCCAATGAGGACAGGGGAAGGCATTTT.

The J gene is TRBJ1-2, the V gene TRBV28, with 7 bases identical to TRBD1. The J segment lost 8 bases and the V segment lost 8 bases, leaving 11 bases of the junction unmatched. The germline CDR1 and CDR2 sequences are MDHEN and SYDVKM. The CDR3 length is 13 residues. CDR3 in DNA: TGTGCCAGCTGGGGACAGCCACCTAAGGGCTACACCTTC. Translated: CASWGQPPKGYTF.

This chain joins TRBV11-2 and TRBJ2-3, with 12 bases matching TRBD2. V gave up 3 bases and J gave up 4 bases; unmatched junction bases: 5. CDR3 size: 16 residues. Germline V CDR1 and CDR2: SGHAT, FQNNGV. The CDR3 here is CASSLLAGGLADTQYF. In nucleotides, the CDR3 is TGTGCCAGCAGCTTGCTAGCGGGGGGGCTGGCAGATACGCAGTATTTT.

V and J are TRBV11-3 and TRBJ2-7, with TRBD2 matching over 16 bases. V lost 5 bases, J lost 5 bases, and 6 bases stayed unmatched. The CDR3 spans 16 residues. Germline V lookup: CDR1 SGHNT, CDR2 YENEEA. CDR3 nucleotide sequence: TGTGCCAGCAGCACCGGGACTAGCGGGGGGGCCCACGAGCAGTACTTC. Its translation is CASSTGTSGGAHEQYF.

The chain recombines TRBV6-1 with TRBJ1-2; D may be TRBD1 (6 bases). Germline assignment: CDR1 MNHNS and CDR2 SASEGT. V lost 2 bases and J lost 4, with 20 bases in between. CDR3 size: 17 residues. Here the CDR3 reads CASSESGGPTKAYGYTF. CDR3 in DNA: TGTGCCAGCAGTGAATCCGGGGGGCCCACTAAAGCCTATGGCTACACCTTC.

The chain carries TRBV6-1 and TRBJ2-1; 10 bases agree with TRBD2. This CDR3 is built from 16 residues. The junction had 4 bases not matched to a gene; V was cut back by 2 bases and J by 3 bases. CDR1 is MNHNS and CDR2 is SASEGT in the germline V gene. Here the CDR3 reads CASSEPLAGNYNEQFF. For the CDR3, the DNA is TGTGCCAGCAGTGAACCACTAGCGGGGAACTACAATGAGCAGTTCTTC.

V usage is TRBV5-6 and J usage is TRBJ2-7; TRBD2 aligns across 7 bases. Germline trimming cut 2 bases from V and 1 base from J; bases unmatched to any gene: 3. This CDR3 has 14 amino acids. Germline values: CDR1 SGHDT, CDR2 YYEEEE. In DNA form, the CDR3 reads TGTGCCAGCAGCTTCGACGGGAGGTCCTACGAGCAGTACTTC. Amino acids: CASSFDGRSYEQYF.

The gene calls are TRBV19 and TRBJ1-1, with D possibly matching TRBD1 (6 bases). V lost 5 bases and J lost 3, with 10 bases in between. This CDR3 has 13 amino acids. In germline, CDR1 is LNHDA, CDR2 SQIVND (reference sequence). The CDR3 DNA follows: TGTGCCAGTAGTCTCGGACAGCACACTGAAGCTTTCTTT. This gives the protein CASSLGQHTEAFF.

The rearrangement links TRBV3-1 (or the pseudogene TRBV3-2) to TRBJ2-7, with 7 nucleotides matching TRBD2. The CDR3 extends over 15 amino acids. Germline values: CDR1 LGHDT, CDR2 YNNKEL (reference sequence). The V gene end was trimmed by 4 bases and the J gene end by 5 bases; junction bases not matched to a gene: 11. The CDR3 spells CASSRAAGVPHEQYF. The CDR3, as DNA: TGTGCCAGCAGCCGGGCGGCGGGAGTTCCCCACGAGCAGTACTTC.

V and J are TRBV24-1 and TRBJ2-2; TRBD1 matches at 7 bases. Unmatched junction bases numbered 5, after V lost 6 bases and J lost 2 bases. This CDR3 has 15 amino acids. Germline V lookup: CDR1 KGHDR, CDR2 SFDVKD. CDR3 bases: TGTGCCACCAGTAGAGGGGGCGCCAACACCGGGGAGCTGTTTTTT. As protein: CATSRGGANTGELFF.